The TCR beta chain under discussion was sequenced for a study of response to subunit inactivated influenza vaccine. To note about this clonotype: The antigen remains undetermined.

MiXCR, run by TCRdb on the RT-PCR reads, gives a single entry per CDR3 protein. The sample includes about 520,000 distinct CDR3 sequences, about 25% of them seen just once. CDR1 and CDR2 (germline): DFQATT, SNEGSKA (reference sequence). V lost 3 bases, J lost 4 bases, and 7 bases stayed unmatched. The length of the CDR3 is 14 residues. Study outcomes and limitations: There was a suggestion from the authors that each seasonal influenza vaccination recruits few new T cells.

This TCR came from a man aged 50 to 60 who received an inactivated influenza vaccine. The V and J genes are TRBV20-1 and TRBJ1-1, with 8 bases lining up with TRBD1. Sequencing was performed on CD4+ T cells sorted from PBMCs, taken about 5 days after vaccination. CDR3 region: CSASLTGEGTEAFF. In DNA form, the CDR3 reads TGCAGTGCTAGCCTGACAGGGGAAGGCACTGAAGCTTTCTTT.